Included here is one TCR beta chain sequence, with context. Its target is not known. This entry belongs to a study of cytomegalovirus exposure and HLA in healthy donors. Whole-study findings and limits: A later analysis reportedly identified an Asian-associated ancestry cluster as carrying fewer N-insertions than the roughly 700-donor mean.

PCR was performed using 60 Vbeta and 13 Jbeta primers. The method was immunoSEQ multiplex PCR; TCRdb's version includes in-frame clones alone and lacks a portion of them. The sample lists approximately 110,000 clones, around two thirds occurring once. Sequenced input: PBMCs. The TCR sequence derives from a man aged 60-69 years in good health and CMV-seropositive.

The DNA for the CDR3 is TGTGCCATCAGCGGGCAGGGGACCTATGGCTACACCTTC. This sequence encodes CAISGQGTYGYTF. The chain combines TRBV10-3 with TRBJ1-2; possibly TRBD1 for D (6 bases). Trimming shortened V by 6 bases and J by 4 bases, and 12 bases separated the two germline ends. Germline V gene lookup returns CDR1 ENHRY and CDR2 SYGVKD. There are 13 residues in the CDR3.